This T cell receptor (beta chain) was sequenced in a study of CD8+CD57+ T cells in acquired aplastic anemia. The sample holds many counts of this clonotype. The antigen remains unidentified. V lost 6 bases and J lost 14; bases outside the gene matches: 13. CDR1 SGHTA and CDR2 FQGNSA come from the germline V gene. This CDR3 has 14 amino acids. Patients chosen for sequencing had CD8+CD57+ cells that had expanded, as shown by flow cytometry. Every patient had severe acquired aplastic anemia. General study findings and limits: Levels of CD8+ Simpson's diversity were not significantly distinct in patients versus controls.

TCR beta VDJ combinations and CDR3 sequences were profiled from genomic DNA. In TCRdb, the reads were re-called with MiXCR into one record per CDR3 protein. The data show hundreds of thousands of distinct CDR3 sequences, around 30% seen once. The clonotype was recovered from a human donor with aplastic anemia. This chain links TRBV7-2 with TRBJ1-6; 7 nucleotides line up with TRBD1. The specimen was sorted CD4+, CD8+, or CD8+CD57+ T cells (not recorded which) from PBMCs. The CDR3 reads CASSPGRGVGSLHF. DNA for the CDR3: TGTGCCAGCAGTCCTGGCAGGGGGGTTGGATCCCTCCACTTT.